This entry is about one T cell receptor (beta chain). This clone is a singleton in its sample. No cognate antigen has been identified for it. No per-base quality is available; no much larger clone lies one base away. Patients with autoimmune disease history or receiving systemic immunosuppression were excluded from the trial. Peripheral blood for TCR sequencing was collected from all dose cohorts at baseline, on cycle 4 day 1, and on cycle 7 day 1. The samples were taken from a phase I, first-in-human, multicenter, open-label dose-escalation trial of ivuxolimab. Adults with locally advanced or metastatic head and neck squamous cell, hepatocellular, melanoma or renal cell carcinoma were enrolled in the trial. Before TCR sequencing, CD4+ T cells and CD8+ T cells were sorted from peripheral blood as separate populations. Taken from the germline V gene (reference sequence), the CDR1 and CDR2 loops are MNHEY and SMNVEV. Between the V and J ends, shortened by 4 bases and 4 bases respectively, the junction contains 14 bases. Reading from cysteine to phenylalanine, the CDR3 counts 15 amino acids. The CDR3 DNA has 45 bases and is translated from base 1.

These data originate in a study of OX40 agonist ivuxolimab in advanced cancers. Background for the entire study: Ivuxolimab, which targeted the costimulatory receptor OX40 (CD134), was an agonistic, fully human IgG2 monoclonal antibody. Intravenous ivuxolimab was administered to patients every 2 weeks at six dose levels: 0.01, 0.1, 0.3, 1.5, 3 and 10 mg/kg. Among the approximately 50 dose-escalation patients, around 20 had hepatocellular carcinoma, about 15 melanoma, 9 renal cell carcinoma and 9 head and neck cancer. In the dose-escalation cohort, roughly 82% of patients were male, and the mean age was 60 years with a range of about 20 to 79. Patients were allowed to have had prior anti-PD-1, anti-PD-L1 or anti-CTLA-4 therapy, and approximately 40% of the dose-escalation patients had previously received checkpoint inhibitors. Partial responses occurred in three dose-escalation patients: two with cutaneous melanoma and one with hepatocellular carcinoma. Peripheral TCRbeta sequencing aimed to test whether ivuxolimab altered TCR sequence diversity and caused clonal T-cell expansion. The paper describes the monotherapy dose-escalation part (N of about 47 patients) of the phase I trial of ivuxolimab. The study at large found these results: The antigen specificity of the clonally expanded peripheral T cells was not determined. After ivuxolimab, CD8+ T cells had more expanded clones than CD4+ T cells on average. Low levels of normalized T-cell clonal expansion were also shown by some nonresponding patients. Partial responders in the 0.1-3.0 mg/kg groups had among the lowest normalized peripheral clonal expansion, especially among CD8+ T cells. Clonal expansion of both CD4+ and CD8+ blood T cells was observed from baseline to week 6 at doses 0.1 to 3.0 mg/kg.

To sequence the TCRbeta CDR3 region, genomic DNA was isolated from the sorted cells. TCRbeta CDR3 regions were sequenced using the immunoSEQ Assay. TCRdb retrieved this table from immuneACCESS and kept in-frame rearrangements only. Not all clones are present; in checked studies, unresolved V genes account for under half, and no reason is known for the remainder. The sample table contains under 40,000 clones; only one count was recorded for just over 90% of them. The ten largest clones take up 4% to 5.5% of the sample. This sequence uses TRBV27 and TRBJ2-1; the D gene may be TRBD1 or TRBD2, since each aligns over 7 bases. The TCR originated in an adult with an advanced solid tumor such as melanoma, head and neck, liver or kidney cancer. The sequencing here drew on CD4+ or CD8+ T cells sorted from blood, taken in a trial of the OX40 agonist ivuxolimab. At the DNA level, the sequence is TGTGCCAGCAGTTGGGGGGGACAGAGTTACAATGAGCAGTTCTTC. It codes for CASSWGGQSYNEQFF.